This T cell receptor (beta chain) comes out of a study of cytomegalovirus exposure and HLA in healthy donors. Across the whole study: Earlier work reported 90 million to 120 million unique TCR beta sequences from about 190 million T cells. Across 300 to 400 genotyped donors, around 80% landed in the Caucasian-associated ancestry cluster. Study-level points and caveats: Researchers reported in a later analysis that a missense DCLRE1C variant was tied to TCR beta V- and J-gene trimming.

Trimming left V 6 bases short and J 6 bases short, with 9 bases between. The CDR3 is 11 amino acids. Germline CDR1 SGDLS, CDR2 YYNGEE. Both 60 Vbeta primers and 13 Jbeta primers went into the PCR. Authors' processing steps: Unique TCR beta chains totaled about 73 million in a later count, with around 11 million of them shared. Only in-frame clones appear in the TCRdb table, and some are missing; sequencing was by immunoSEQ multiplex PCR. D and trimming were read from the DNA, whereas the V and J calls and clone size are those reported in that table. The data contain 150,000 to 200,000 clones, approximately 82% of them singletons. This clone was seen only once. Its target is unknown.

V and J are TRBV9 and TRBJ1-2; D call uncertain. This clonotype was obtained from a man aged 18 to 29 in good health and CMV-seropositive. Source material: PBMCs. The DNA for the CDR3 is TGTGCCAGCAAAAACCGGGATGGCTACACCTTC. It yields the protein CASKNRDGYTF.